The rows below give T cell receptor beta chains drawn from one sample of a study of cytomegalovirus exposure and HLA in healthy donors. Here immunoSEQ multiplex PCR was the method, and the copy in TCRdb shows in-frame clones only, minus some. The table lists about 120,000 clones, 60% to 85% of them singletons, with roughly 12% in the top ten. Sample: PBMCs. The receptors derive from a woman in her forties in good health and CMV-seropositive. The CDR3 runs from the conserved cysteine through the conserved F or W. The D gene is left open where the match is weak. Size is omitted from some rows. Given values are once, few, many or a class for expanded clones.

v_call: TRBV18; clone_size: few; j_call: TRBJ2-5; d_call: -; cdr3_length: 14; cdr3_aa: CASSPRNRGETQYF; cdr3_nt: TGTGCCAGCTCACCACGTAACCGGGGAGAGACCCAGTACTTC
v_call: TRBV6-5; clone_size: -; j_call: TRBJ2-7; d_call: -; cdr3_length: 15; cdr3_aa: CASSYRRGGAYEQYF; cdr3_nt: TGTGCCAGCAGTTACCGAAGGGGGGGCGCCTACGAGCAGTACTTC
v_call: TRBV25-1; clone_size: -; j_call: TRBJ2-5; d_call: TRBD2; cdr3_length: 13; cdr3_aa: CASSVWTGGEQYF; cdr3_nt: TGTGCCAGCAGTGTCTGGACTGGGGGGGAGCAGTACTTC
v_call: TRBV6-5; clone_size: few; j_call: TRBJ1-1; d_call: -; cdr3_length: 14; cdr3_aa: CASSYSYSGSEAFF; cdr3_nt: TGTGCCAGCAGTTACTCATACAGTGGCAGTGAAGCTTTCTTT
v_call: TRBV7-8; clone_size: few; j_call: TRBJ2-7; d_call: TRBD1; cdr3_length: 14; cdr3_aa: CASSLVGGGYEQYF; cdr3_nt: TGTGCCAGCAGCTTGGTAGGGGGCGGATACGAGCAGTACTTC
v_call: TRBV6-5; clone_size: -; j_call: TRBJ2-5; d_call: TRBD1; cdr3_length: 14; cdr3_aa: CASSLTGGQETQYF; cdr3_nt: TGTGCCAGCAGCCTCACAGGGGGACAAGAGACCCAGTACTTC
v_call: TRBV5-6; clone_size: -; j_call: TRBJ2-7; d_call: -; cdr3_length: 13; cdr3_aa: CASSLWGGNEQYF; cdr3_nt: TGTGCCAGCAGCCTTTGGGGAGGAAACGAGCAGTACTTC
v_call: TRBV15; clone_size: few; j_call: TRBJ2-7; d_call: -; cdr3_length: 13; cdr3_aa: CATSRDRRVEQYF; cdr3_nt: TGTGCCACCAGCAGAGATCGTCGGGTCGAGCAGTACTTC
v_call: TRBV5-5; clone_size: few; j_call: TRBJ2-7; d_call: TRBD1; cdr3_length: 14; cdr3_aa: CASSPDRGPYEQYF; cdr3_nt: TGTGCCAGCAGCCCGGACAGGGGCCCCTACGAGCAGTACTTC
v_call: TRBV11-1; clone_size: few; j_call: TRBJ1-4; d_call: -; cdr3_length: 13; cdr3_aa: CASSPSTNEKLFF; cdr3_nt: TGTGCCAGCAGCCCGTCAACTAATGAAAAACTGTTTTTT
v_call: TRBV2; clone_size: -; j_call: TRBJ2-7; d_call: TRBD1; cdr3_length: 14; cdr3_aa: CASRRTGGPYEQYF; cdr3_nt: TGTGCCAGCAGAAGGACAGGGGGCCCCTACGAGCAGTACTTC
v_call: TRBV27; clone_size: few; j_call: TRBJ2-3; d_call: -; cdr3_length: 15; cdr3_aa: CASSLTGLHTDTQYF; cdr3_nt: TGTGCCAGCAGTTTAACGGGACTTCACACAGATACGCAGTATTTT
v_call: TRBV5-4; clone_size: -; j_call: TRBJ1-1; d_call: -; cdr3_length: 13; cdr3_aa: CASRDGQSREAFF; cdr3_nt: TGTGCCAGCAGGGACGGACAGAGCCGCGAAGCTTTCTTT
v_call: TRBV7-6; clone_size: -; j_call: TRBJ2-3; d_call: -; cdr3_length: 12; cdr3_aa: CASSQGRDTQYF; cdr3_nt: TGTGCCAGCAGCCAAGGGAGAGATACGCAGTATTTT
v_call: TRBV5-1; clone_size: -; j_call: TRBJ2-7; d_call: -; cdr3_length: 14; cdr3_aa: CASSLGRESGEQYF; cdr3_nt: TGCGCCAGCAGCCTGGGTCGGGAATCGGGGGAGCAGTACTTC
v_call: TRBV7-2; clone_size: -; j_call: TRBJ1-3; d_call: TRBD1; cdr3_length: 13; cdr3_aa: CASGQGQGNTIYF; cdr3_nt: TGTGCCAGCGGTCAAGGACAGGGGAACACCATATATTTT
v_call: TRBV6-1; clone_size: once; j_call: TRBJ1-3; d_call: TRBD1; cdr3_length: 15; cdr3_aa: CASSTGQGRGNTIYF; cdr3_nt: TGTGCCAGCAGCACAGGACAGGGTAGGGGAAACACCATATATTTT
v_call: TRBV30; clone_size: -; j_call: TRBJ1-2; d_call: TRBD1; cdr3_length: 16; cdr3_aa: CAWSVLKLDRSYGYTF; cdr3_nt: TGTGCCTGGAGTGTACTCAAGTTGGACAGGTCCTATGGCTACACCTTC
v_call: TRBV27; clone_size: -; j_call: TRBJ1-6; d_call: TRBD1; cdr3_length: 17; cdr3_aa: CASSLGQASSYNSPLHF; cdr3_nt: TGTGCCAGCAGTTTGGGACAGGCGAGCTCCTATAATTCACCCCTCCACTTT
v_call: TRBV9; clone_size: few; j_call: TRBJ1-2; d_call: TRBD1; cdr3_length: 15; cdr3_aa: CASSVESGGLYGYTF; cdr3_nt: TGTGCCAGCAGCGTAGAATCAGGGGGCCTCTATGGCTACACCTTC
v_call: TRBV5-6; clone_size: few; j_call: TRBJ1-1; d_call: TRBD1; cdr3_length: 14; cdr3_aa: CASSNIRGATEAFF; cdr3_nt: TGTGCCAGCAGCAACATCAGGGGGGCAACTGAAGCTTTCTTT
v_call: TRBV10-3; clone_size: -; j_call: TRBJ2-1; d_call: TRBD2; cdr3_length: 13; cdr3_aa: CAISLAGADEQFF; cdr3_nt: TGTGCCATCAGTCTAGCGGGAGCTGATGAGCAGTTCTTC
v_call: TRBV6-1; clone_size: -; j_call: TRBJ2-3; d_call: -; cdr3_length: 13; cdr3_aa: CASSREFRGTQYF; cdr3_nt: TGTGCCAGCAGCCGCGAGTTTAGGGGTACGCAGTATTTT
v_call: TRBV19; clone_size: -; j_call: TRBJ2-7; d_call: TRBD1; cdr3_length: 14; cdr3_aa: CASSIGGQNYEQYF; cdr3_nt: TGTGCCAGTAGTATAGGGGGACAGAACTACGAGCAGTACTTC
v_call: TRBV5-1; clone_size: once; j_call: TRBJ2-5; d_call: -; cdr3_length: 14; cdr3_aa: CASSLGAFQETQYF; cdr3_nt: TGCGCCAGCAGCTTGGGGGCGTTCCAAGAGACCCAGTACTTC
v_call: TRBV5-1; clone_size: -; j_call: TRBJ2-1; d_call: TRBD2; cdr3_length: 15; cdr3_aa: CASSSFSGGYNEQFF; cdr3_nt: TGCGCCAGCAGCAGCTTTAGCGGGGGGTACAATGAGCAGTTCTTC
v_call: TRBV18; clone_size: few; j_call: TRBJ1-5; d_call: -; cdr3_length: 14; cdr3_aa: CASSSNRGNQPQHF; cdr3_nt: TGTGCCAGCTCATCTAACAGAGGCAATCAGCCCCAGCATTTT
v_call: TRBV19; clone_size: -; j_call: TRBJ2-1; d_call: TRBD2; cdr3_length: 14; cdr3_aa: CAIPGTSVENEQFF; cdr3_nt: TGTGCCATTCCCGGGACTAGCGTTGAGAATGAGCAGTTCTTC
v_call: TRBV5-1; clone_size: few; j_call: TRBJ1-2; d_call: TRBD1; cdr3_length: 14; cdr3_aa: CASSGQEPGYGYTF; cdr3_nt: TGCGCCAGCAGCGGACAGGAACCTGGATATGGCTACACCTTC
v_call: TRBV7-6; clone_size: -; j_call: TRBJ2-2; d_call: TRBD2; cdr3_length: 15; cdr3_aa: CASSLRLAATGELFF; cdr3_nt: TGTGCCAGCAGCTTAAGACTAGCGGCGACCGGGGAGCTGTTTTTT
v_call: TRBV9; clone_size: -; j_call: TRBJ2-5; d_call: TRBD1; cdr3_length: 15; cdr3_aa: CASSVGTVYQETQYF; cdr3_nt: TGTGCCAGCAGCGTGGGGACAGTGTACCAAGAGACCCAGTACTTC
v_call: TRBV4-1; clone_size: -; j_call: TRBJ1-5; d_call: -; cdr3_length: 15; cdr3_aa: CASSLGRGGGGPQHF; cdr3_nt: TGCGCCAGCAGCCTGGGACGGGGGGGCGGGGGGCCCCAGCATTTT
v_call: TRBV5-6; clone_size: -; j_call: TRBJ2-3; d_call: TRBD1; cdr3_length: 14; cdr3_aa: CASSFGTEINTQYF; cdr3_nt: TGTGCCAGCAGCTTTGGGACAGAAATCAATACGCAGTATTTT
v_call: TRBV5-4; clone_size: few; j_call: TRBJ2-1; d_call: TRBD2; cdr3_length: 16; cdr3_aa: CASARPASGGANEQFF; cdr3_nt: TGTGCCAGCGCTAGACCCGCTAGCGGGGGGGCCAATGAGCAGTTCTTC
v_call: TRBV30; clone_size: few; j_call: TRBJ2-6; d_call: -; cdr3_length: 16; cdr3_aa: CAFLGQGIVGANVLTF; cdr3_nt: TGTGCCTTTCTCGGGCAGGGGATAGTGGGGGCCAACGTCCTGACTTTC